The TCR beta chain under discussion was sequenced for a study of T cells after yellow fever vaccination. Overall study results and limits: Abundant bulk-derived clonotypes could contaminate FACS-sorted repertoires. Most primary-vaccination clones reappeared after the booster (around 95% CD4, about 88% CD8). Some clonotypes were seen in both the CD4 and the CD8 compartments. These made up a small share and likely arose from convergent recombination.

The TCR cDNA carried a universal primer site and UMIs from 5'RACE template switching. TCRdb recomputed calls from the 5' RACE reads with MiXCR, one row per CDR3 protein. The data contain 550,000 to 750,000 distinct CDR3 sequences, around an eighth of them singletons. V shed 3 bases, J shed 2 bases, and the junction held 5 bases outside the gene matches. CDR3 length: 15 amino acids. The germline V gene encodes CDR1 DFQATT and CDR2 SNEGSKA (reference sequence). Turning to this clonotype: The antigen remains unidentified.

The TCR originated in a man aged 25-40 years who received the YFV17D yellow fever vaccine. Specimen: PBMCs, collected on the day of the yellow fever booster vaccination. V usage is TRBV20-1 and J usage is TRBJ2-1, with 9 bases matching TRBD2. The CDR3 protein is CSARSLAGTYNEQFF. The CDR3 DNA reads TGCAGTGCTAGGAGCCTAGCGGGGACCTACAATGAGCAGTTCTTC.